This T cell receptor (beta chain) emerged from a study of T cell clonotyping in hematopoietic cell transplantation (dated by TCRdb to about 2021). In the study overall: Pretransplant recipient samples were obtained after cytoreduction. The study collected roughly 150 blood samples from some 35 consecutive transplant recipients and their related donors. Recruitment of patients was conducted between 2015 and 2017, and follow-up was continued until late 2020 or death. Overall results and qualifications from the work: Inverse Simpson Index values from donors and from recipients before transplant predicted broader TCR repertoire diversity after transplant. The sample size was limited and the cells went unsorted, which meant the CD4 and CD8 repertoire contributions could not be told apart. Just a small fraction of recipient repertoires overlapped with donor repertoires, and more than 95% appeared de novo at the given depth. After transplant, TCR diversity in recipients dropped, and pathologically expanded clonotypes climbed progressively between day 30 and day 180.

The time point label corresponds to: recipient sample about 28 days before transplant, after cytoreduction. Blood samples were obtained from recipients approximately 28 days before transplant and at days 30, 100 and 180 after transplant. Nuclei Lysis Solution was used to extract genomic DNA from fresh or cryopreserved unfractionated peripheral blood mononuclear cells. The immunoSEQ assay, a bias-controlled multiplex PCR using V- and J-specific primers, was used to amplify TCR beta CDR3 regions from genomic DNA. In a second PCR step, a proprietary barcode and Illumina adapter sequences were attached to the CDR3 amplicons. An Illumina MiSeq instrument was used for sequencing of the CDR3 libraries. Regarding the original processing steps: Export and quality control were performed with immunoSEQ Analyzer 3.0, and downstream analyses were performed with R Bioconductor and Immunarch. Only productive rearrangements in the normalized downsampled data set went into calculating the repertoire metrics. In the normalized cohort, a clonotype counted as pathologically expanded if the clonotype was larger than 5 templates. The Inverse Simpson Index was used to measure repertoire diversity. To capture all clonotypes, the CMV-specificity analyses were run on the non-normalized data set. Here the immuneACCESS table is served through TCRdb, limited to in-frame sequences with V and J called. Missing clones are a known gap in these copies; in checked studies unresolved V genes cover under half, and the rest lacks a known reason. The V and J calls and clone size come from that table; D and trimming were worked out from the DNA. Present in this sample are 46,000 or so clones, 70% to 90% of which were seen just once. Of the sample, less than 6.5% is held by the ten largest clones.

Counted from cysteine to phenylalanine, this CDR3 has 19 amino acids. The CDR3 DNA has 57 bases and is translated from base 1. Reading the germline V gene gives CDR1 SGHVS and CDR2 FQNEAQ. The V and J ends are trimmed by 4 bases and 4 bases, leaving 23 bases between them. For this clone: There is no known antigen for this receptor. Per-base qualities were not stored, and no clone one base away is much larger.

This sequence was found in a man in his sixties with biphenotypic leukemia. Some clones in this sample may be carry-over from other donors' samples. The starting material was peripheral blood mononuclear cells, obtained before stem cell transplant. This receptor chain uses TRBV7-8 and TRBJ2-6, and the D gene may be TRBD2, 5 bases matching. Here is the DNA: TGTGCCAGCAGCTCCCTCTCTAGCCAGGTGCTAAAAGGGGCCAACGTCCTGACTTTC. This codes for CASSSLSSQVLKGANVLTF.